The clone carrying this T cell receptor (beta chain) has a handful of counts. The antigen is unknown. In the sort, naive CD8 T cells were defined as CD8+CD4-CCR7+CD45RA+. The CDR3 loop spans 15 amino acids. Germline assignment: CDR1 MRHNA and CDR2 SNTAGT. With 6 bases clipped from V and 7 bases from J, the junction kept 9 bases outside the gene matches. Previously described methods and listed TCR primers were employed for the bulk TCR libraries. A single record per CDR3 protein comes from TCRdb applying MiXCR to the PCR reads. The repertoire consists of some 88,000 distinct CDR3 sequences, with around a fifth occurring once and the leading ten covering approximately 1%. These data originate in a study of molecular identifiers for immune sequencing clone quantification. General study points: Identical TCR molecules can share a barcode, and this sharing could underestimate highly expanded clone sizes. For effector cells, clones above 20 RNA copies held over 97% of molecules; for naive cells, under 1%.

Sequencing was done on a sample of naive CD8+ T cells from blood, with Jurkat cell RNA spiked in. Subset denoted: FACS-sorted CD8+CD4-CCR7+CD45RA+ naive T cells. This clonotype was sampled from a human donor in good health. Some libraries in this study had Jurkat cell RNA spiked in. V gene TRBV6-4 combines with J gene TRBJ2-1, with TRBD2 matching 10 bases. The chain's CDR3 is CASRTLAGAGNEQFF. The CDR3, as DNA: TGTGCCAGCAGAACGCTAGCGGGAGCAGGTAATGAGCAGTTCTTC.